These 8 T cell receptor beta chains originate from one sample sequenced in a study of PD-1 blockade in mismatch repair-deficient tumors (TCRdb year 2017). Receptor libraries were prepared by the immunoSEQ multiplex PCR assay. TCRdb holds this immuneACCESS table with in-frame rearrangements only. Some clones are missing; in checked studies, unresolved V genes explain under half, and the rest has no known cause. For this sample there are approximately 40,000 clones; around 79% appear just once. 22% of the sample is in the top ten clones. The sequenced sample was peripheral blood, obtained 4 weeks after starting pembrolizumab. All receptors derive from an adult with mismatch repair-deficient cancer.

In DNA, the CDR3 is TGTGCCAGCAGTGGCGGGAGGGCGAGAGAGCAGTTCTTC. This encodes CASSGGRAREQFF. The chain couples TRBV6-5 to TRBJ2-1; TRBD2 aligns across 9 bases. Germline lookup yields CDR1 MNHEY and CDR2 SVGAGI. The CDR3 contains 13 residues. Germline trimming cut 5 bases from V and 10 bases from J; bases unmatched to any gene: 6.

The chain combines TRBV11-2 with TRBJ1-1; the D gene is possibly TRBD1 (5 bases). V was clipped by 4 bases and J by 1 base, with 16 bases between them. The germline gives CDR1 SGHAT, CDR2 FQNNGV. This CDR3 region has 16 residues. The CDR3 bases are TGTGCCAGCAGCTCGAACGTCCCCGACAGGAACACTGAAGCTTTCTTT. This gives the protein CASSSNVPDRNTEAFF.

The chain uses TRBV5-6 and TRBJ1-2, with D uncertain. V gave up 4 bases and J gave up 1 base, with 11 bases separating them. The CDR3 runs 14 residues. Germline V lookup: CDR1 SGHDT, CDR2 YYEEEE. The CDR3 here is CASSRLDLNYGYTF. For the CDR3, the DNA is TGTGCCAGCAGCCGACTGGACCTTAACTATGGCTACACCTTC.

This clone came up once. The rearrangement links TRBV27 to TRBJ2-7; D unresolved. The CDR3 spans 14 residues. CDR1 and CDR2 (germline): MNHEY, SMNVEV (reference sequence). The ends were cut back, 5 bases at V and 3 bases at J, with 14 bases in the middle. CDR3 bases: TGTGCCAGCAGTACAAGCGTTGACGGCTACGAGCAGTACTTC. This encodes CASSTSVDGYEQYF.

The chain combines TRBV7-9 with TRBJ2-7, with D tentatively TRBD2 (6 bases). The length of the CDR3 is 16 residues. Germline lookup yields CDR1 SEHNR and CDR2 FQNEAQ (reference sequence). Trimming took off 3 bases at V and 1 base at J, with 16 bases between the two ends. CDR3 bases: TGTGCCAGCAGCTTGTCGGGACTCCGGGAGTCCTACGAGCAGTACTTC. This gives the protein CASSLSGLRESYEQYF.

In DNA, the CDR3 is TGTGCCAGCAGTCTGCGACAGGGTTCCTACGAGCAGTACTTC. Translating it yields CASSLRQGSYEQYF. The chain employs TRBV27 and TRBJ2-7; 7 nucleotides line up with TRBD1. Trimming cost V 5 bases and J 1 base; bases outside gene matches: 5. Germline V gene sequence: CDR1 MNHEY, CDR2 SMNVEV (reference sequence). This CDR3 comprises 14 residues.

V is TRBV2 and J is TRBJ1-2; D uncertain. Germline CDR1 and CDR2: SNHLY and FYNNEI. The CDR3 extends over 16 amino acids. V was trimmed by 2 bases and J by 0 bases, leaving 13 bases between them. This chain's CDR3 is CASSEPLAEANYGYTF. The CDR3 nucleotides are TGTGCCAGCAGTGAACCTCTAGCAGAAGCTAACTATGGCTACACCTTC.

This chain links TRBV15 with TRBJ2-1, with D possibly being TRBD2 (6 bases). Germline values: CDR1 LNHNV, CDR2 YYDKDF (reference sequence). This CDR3 region has 18 residues. V was clipped by 3 bases and J by 4 bases, with 22 bases between them. CDR3 sequence reads: CATSSGTRRGTHYNEQFF. The CDR3 nucleotides read TGTGCCACCAGCAGTGGGACCCGACGGGGGACTCATTACAATGAGCAGTTCTTC.